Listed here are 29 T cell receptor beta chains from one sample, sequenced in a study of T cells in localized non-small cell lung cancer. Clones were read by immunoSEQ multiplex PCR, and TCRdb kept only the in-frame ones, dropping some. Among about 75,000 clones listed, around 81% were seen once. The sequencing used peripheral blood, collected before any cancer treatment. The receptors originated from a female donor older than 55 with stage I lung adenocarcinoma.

In nucleotides, the CDR3 is TGTGCCAGCAGCTCTTCCACCCATTTTACTGAGCCCCAGCATTTT. Translated: CASSSSTHFTEPQHF. The chain joins TRBV11-3 to TRBJ1-5; D not resolved. The germline V and J ends were trimmed by 4 bases and 8 bases, with 18 bases remaining between them. Germline values: CDR1 SGHNT, CDR2 YENEEA. This CDR3 spans 15 amino acids.

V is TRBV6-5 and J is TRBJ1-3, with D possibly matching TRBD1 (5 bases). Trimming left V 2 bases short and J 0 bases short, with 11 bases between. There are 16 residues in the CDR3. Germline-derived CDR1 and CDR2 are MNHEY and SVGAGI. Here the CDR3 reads CASSYDRRHSGNTIYF. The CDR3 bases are TGTGCCAGCAGTTACGACAGACGACACTCTGGAAACACCATATATTTT.

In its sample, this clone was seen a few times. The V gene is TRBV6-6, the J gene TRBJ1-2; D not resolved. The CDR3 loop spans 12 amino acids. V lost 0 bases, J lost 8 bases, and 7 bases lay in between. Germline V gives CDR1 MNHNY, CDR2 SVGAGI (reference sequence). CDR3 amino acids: CASSYSREGYTF. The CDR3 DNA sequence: TGTGCCAGCAGTTACTCAAGGGAAGGCTACACCTTC.

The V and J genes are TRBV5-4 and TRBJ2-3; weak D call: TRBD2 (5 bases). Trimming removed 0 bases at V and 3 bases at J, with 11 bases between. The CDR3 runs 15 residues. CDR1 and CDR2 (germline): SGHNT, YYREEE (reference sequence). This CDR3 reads CASSLDGSHTDTQYF. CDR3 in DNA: TGTGCCAGCAGCTTGGATGGGAGCCATACAGATACGCAGTATTTT.

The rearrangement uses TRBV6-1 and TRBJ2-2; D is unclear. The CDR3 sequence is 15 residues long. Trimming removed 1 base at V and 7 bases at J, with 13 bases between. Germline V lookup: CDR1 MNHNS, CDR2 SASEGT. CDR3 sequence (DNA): TGTGCCAGCAGTGAAGGGCATCGTAAGGGCGGGGAGCTGTTTTTT. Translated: CASSEGHRKGGELFF.

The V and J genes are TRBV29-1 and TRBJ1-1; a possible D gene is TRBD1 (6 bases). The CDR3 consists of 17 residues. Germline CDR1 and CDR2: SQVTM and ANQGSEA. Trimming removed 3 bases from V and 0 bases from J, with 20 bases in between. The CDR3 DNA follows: TGCAGCGTTGACGATTCGAGGACAGCTGGACTGAACACTGAAGCTTTCTTT. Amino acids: CSVDDSRTAGLNTEAFF.

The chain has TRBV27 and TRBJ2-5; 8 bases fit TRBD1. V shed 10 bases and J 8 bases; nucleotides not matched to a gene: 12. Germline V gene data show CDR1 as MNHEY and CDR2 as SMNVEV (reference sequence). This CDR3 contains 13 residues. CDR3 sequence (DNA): TGTGCCACCATGGACAGGGCGTCGATCACCCAGTACTTC. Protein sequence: CATMDRASITQYF.

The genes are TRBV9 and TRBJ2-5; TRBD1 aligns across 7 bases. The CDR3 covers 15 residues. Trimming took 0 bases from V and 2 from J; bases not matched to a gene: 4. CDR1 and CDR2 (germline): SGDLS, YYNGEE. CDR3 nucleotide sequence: TGTGCCAGCAGCGTAGTTGGGACAGCACAAGAGACCCAGTACTTC. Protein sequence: CASSVVGTAQETQYF.

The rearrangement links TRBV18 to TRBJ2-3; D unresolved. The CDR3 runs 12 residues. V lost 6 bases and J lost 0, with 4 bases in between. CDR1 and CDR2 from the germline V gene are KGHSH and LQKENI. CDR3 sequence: CASSFSTDTQYF. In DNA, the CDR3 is TGTGCCAGCTCCTTTAGCACAGATACGCAGTATTTT.

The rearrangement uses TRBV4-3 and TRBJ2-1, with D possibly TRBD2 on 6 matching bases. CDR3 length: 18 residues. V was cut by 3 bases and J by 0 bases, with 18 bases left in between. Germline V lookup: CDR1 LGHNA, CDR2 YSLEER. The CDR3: CASSQQLGTGSSYNEQFF. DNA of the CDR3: TGCGCCAGCAGCCAGCAGCTTGGGACTGGGAGCTCCTACAATGAGCAGTTCTTC.

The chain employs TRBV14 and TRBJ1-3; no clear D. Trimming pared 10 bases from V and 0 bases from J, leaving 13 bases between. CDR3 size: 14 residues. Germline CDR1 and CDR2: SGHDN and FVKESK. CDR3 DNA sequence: TGTGCCACCGCACTTTTTGACTCTGGAAACACCATATATTTT. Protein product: CATALFDSGNTIYF.

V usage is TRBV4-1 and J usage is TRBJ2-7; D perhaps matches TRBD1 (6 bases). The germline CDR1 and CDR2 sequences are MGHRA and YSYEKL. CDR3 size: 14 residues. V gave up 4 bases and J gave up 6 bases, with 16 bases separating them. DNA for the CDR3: TGCGCCAGCAGCCCCTTACAGGGCACGAGCGAGCAGTACTTC. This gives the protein CASSPLQGTSEQYF.

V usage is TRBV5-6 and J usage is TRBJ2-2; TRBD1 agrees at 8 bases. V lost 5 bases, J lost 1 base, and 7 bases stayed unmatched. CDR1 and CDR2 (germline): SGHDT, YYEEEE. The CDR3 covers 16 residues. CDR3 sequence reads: CASRTLGQGNTGELFF. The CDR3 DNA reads TGTGCCAGCAGAACGCTCGGACAGGGGAACACCGGGGAGCTGTTTTTT.

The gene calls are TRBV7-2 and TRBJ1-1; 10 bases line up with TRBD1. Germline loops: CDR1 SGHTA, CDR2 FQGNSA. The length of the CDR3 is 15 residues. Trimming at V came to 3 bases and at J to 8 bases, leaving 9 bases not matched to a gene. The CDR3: CASSLRQGALREAFF. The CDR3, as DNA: TGTGCCAGCAGCTTGAGACAGGGGGCGCTTAGGGAAGCTTTCTTT.

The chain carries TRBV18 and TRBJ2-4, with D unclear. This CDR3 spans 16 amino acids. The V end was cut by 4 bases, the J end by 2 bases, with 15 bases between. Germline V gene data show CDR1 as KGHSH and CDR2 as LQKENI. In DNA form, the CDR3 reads TGTGCCAGCTCACGCGACCCCTTGATTTCCAAAAACATTCAGTACTTC. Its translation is CASSRDPLISKNIQYF.

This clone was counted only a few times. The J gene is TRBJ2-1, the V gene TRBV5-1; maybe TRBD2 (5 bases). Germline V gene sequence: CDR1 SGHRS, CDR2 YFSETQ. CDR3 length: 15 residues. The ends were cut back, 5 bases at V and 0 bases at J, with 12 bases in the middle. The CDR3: CASSGLPSSYNEQFF. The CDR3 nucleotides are TGCGCCAGCAGTGGACTTCCGAGCTCCTACAATGAGCAGTTCTTC.

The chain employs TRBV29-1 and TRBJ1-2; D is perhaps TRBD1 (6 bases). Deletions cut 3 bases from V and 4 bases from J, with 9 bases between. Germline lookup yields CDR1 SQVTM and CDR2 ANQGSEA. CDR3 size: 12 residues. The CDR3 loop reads CSVEPDSYGYTF. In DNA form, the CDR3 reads TGCAGCGTTGAGCCGGACAGCTATGGCTACACCTTC.

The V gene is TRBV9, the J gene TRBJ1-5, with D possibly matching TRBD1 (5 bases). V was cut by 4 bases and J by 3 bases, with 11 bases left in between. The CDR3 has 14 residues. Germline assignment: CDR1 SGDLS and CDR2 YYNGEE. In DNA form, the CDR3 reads TGTGCCAGCAGCCGCAGGGAATCCAATCAGCCCCAGCATTTT. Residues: CASSRRESNQPQHF.

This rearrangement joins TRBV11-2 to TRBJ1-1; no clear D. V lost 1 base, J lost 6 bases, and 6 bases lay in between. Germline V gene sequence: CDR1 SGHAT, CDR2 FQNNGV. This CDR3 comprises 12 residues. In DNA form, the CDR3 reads TGTGCCAGCAGCTTAGGTCGGCCTGAAGCTTTCTTT. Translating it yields CASSLGRPEAFF.

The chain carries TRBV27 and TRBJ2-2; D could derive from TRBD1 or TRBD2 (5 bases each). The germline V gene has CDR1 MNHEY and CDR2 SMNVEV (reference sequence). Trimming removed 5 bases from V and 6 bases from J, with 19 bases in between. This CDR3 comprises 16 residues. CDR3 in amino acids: CASSGGRGLIAGELFF. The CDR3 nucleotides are TGTGCCAGCAGTGGGGGAAGGGGTTTGATTGCCGGGGAGCTGTTTTTT.

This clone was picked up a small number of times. The CDR3 sequence: CASSVGSRTEQFF. The CDR3 bases are TGTGCCAGCAGCGTAGGGTCCCGCACGGAGCAGTTCTTC. The gene calls are TRBV9 and TRBJ2-1, with D unresolved. CDR1 and CDR2 (germline): SGDLS, YYNGEE. V shed 0 bases and J shed 10 bases, with 11 bases lying between them. The length of the CDR3 is 13 residues.

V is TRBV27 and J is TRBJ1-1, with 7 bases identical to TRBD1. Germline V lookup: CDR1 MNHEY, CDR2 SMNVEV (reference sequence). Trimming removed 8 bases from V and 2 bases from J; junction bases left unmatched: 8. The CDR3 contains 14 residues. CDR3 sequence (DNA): TGTGCCAGCCTAAAACAGGGGATTAACACTGAAGCTTTCTTT. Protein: CASLKQGINTEAFF.

The CDR3 region has the DNA TGTGCCAGCAGGGGACTAGCGGGAGACGCCGGGGAGCTGTTTTTT. Its translation is CASRGLAGDAGELFF. The rearrangement joins TRBV6-6 to TRBJ2-2, with TRBD2 identical over 14 bases. CDR3 length: 15 amino acids. The V gene's germline CDR1 is MNHNY and CDR2 SVGAGI (reference sequence). With V trimmed by 6 bases and J by 6 bases, 3 bases remained unmatched.

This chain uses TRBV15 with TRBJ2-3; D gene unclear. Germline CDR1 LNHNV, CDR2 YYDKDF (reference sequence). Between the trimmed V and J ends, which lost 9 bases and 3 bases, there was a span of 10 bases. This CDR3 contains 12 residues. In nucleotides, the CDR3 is TGTGCCACTCGATATTCAACAGATACGCAGTATTTT. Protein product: CATRYSTDTQYF.

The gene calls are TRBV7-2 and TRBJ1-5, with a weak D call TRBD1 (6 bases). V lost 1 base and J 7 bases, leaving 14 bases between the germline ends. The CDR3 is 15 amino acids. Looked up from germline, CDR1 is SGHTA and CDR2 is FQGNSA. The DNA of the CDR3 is TGTGCCAGCAGCTTAGAAGGGGGTGTCGGACAGCCCCAGCATTTT. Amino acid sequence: CASSLEGGVGQPQHF.

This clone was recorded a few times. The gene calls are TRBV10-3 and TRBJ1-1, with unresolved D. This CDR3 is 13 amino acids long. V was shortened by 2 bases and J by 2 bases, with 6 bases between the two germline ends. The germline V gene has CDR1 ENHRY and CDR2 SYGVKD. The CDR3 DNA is TGTGCCATCAGTGAGGGTATTAACACTGAAGCTTTCTTT. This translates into CAISEGINTEAFF.

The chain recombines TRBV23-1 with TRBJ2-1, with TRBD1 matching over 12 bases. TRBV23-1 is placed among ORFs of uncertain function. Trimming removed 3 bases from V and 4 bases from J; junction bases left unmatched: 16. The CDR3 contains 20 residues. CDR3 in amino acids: CASSHIKIEGQGAGYNEQFF. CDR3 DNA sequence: TGCGCCAGCAGTCACATAAAAATTGAGGGACAGGGGGCAGGTTACAATGAGCAGTTCTTC.

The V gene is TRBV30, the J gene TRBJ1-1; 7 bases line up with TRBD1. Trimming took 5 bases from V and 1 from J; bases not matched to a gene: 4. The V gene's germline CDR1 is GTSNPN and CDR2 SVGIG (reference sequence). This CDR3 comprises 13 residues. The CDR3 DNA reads TGTGCCTGGTACAGGGGTGCGAACACTGAAGCTTTCTTT. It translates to CAWYRGANTEAFF.

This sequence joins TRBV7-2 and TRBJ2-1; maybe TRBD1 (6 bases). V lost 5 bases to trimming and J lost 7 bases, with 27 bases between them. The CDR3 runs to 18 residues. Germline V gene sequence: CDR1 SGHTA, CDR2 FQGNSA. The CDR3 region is CASSAGAGVGAGGNEQFF. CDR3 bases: TGTGCCAGCAGCGCAGGGGCAGGGGTTGGGGCAGGAGGAAATGAGCAGTTCTTC.